The 17 T cell receptor beta chains below come from one sample, sequenced in a study of blood T cell repertoires in COVID-19. Sequencing used immunoSEQ multiplex PCR; TCRdb keeps in-frame clones, though not all of them. The repertoire holds roughly 240,000 clones, with around 88% as singletons. The specimen was PBMCs or T cells enriched from blood (not recorded which). These receptors were obtained from a woman between 35 and 50 years old with acute COVID-19.

Worth noting for this clone: Other DNA sequences in the same sample also yield this CDR3. The V gene is TRBV5-1, the J gene TRBJ2-1; 9 positions agree with TRBD1. This CDR3 has 14 residues. The V gene's germline CDR1 is SGHRS and CDR2 YFSETQ. V trimming: 4 bases; J trimming: 7 bases; junction bases outside the gene matches: 6. The CDR3 DNA sequence: TGCGCCAGCAGCCTTGGGACAGGGAATAATGAGCAGTTCTTC. This encodes CASSLGTGNNEQFF.

The chain joins TRBV6-1 to TRBJ1-5, with D unresolved. The CDR3 length is 16 residues. Germline assignment: CDR1 MNHNS and CDR2 SASEGT. The V end was cut by 3 bases, the J end by 0 bases, with 12 bases between. The CDR3 nucleotides read TGTGCCAGCAGTGAGTCGAGCGCCTATAGCAATCAGCCCCAGCATTTT. This encodes CASSESSAYSNQPQHF.

This clone occurred a few times. This chain joins TRBV7-2 and TRBJ2-1; 9 bases match TRBD2. The CDR3 has 15 amino acids. Losses at the gene ends were 5 bases for V and 3 bases for J; bases not matched to a gene: 5. CDR1 and CDR2 from the germline V gene are SGHTA and FQGNSA. The CDR3 sequence is CASSKGLASYNEQFF. In nucleotides, the CDR3 is TGTGCCAGCAGCAAGGGACTAGCCAGCTACAATGAGCAGTTCTTC. The full variable domain, rest sourced from reference TRBV7-2 and TRBJ2-1, is GAGVSQSPSNKVTEKGKDVELRCDPISGHTALYWYRQSLGQGLEFLIYFQGNSAPDKSGLPSDRFSAERTGGSVSTLTIQRTQQEDSAVYLCASSKGLASYNEQFFGPGTRLTVL.

The chain has TRBV6-1 and TRBJ1-6; 9 bases line up with TRBD1. The CDR3 loop spans 14 amino acids. Germline lookup yields CDR1 MNHNS and CDR2 SASEGT. Trimming cost V 3 bases and J 13 bases; bases outside gene matches: 7. The CDR3 spells CASSDGTGRFPLHF. In nucleotides, the CDR3 is TGTGCCAGCAGTGACGGGACAGGGAGGTTCCCCCTCCACTTT.

The chain is built from TRBV6-5 and TRBJ1-2; D unclear. Trimming removed 2 bases from V and 7 bases from J, with 8 bases in between. CDR1 is MNHEY and CDR2 is SVGAGI in the germline V gene. The CDR3 length is 12 residues. The DNA of the CDR3 is TGTGCCAGCAGTTACATAGATGGTGGCTACACCTTC. This translates into CASSYIDGGYTF.

This chain links TRBV20-1 with TRBJ2-1; weak D call: TRBD1 (6 bases). Per the germline V gene, CDR1 is DFQATT and CDR2 is SNEGSKA (reference sequence). The CDR3 totals 11 residues. V was pared by 6 bases and J by 7 bases, with 10 bases between. The CDR3 DNA reads as TGCAGTGCCAGGGGTACGAATGAGCAGTTCTTC. This sequence encodes CSARGTNEQFF.

This sequence joins TRBV6-5 and TRBJ2-4; 7 bases are a match to TRBD2. Germline V gene lookup returns CDR1 MNHEY and CDR2 SVGAGI. With 6 bases clipped from V and 10 bases from J, the junction kept 12 bases outside the gene matches. The CDR3 length is 14 residues. CDR3 nucleotide sequence: TGTGCCAGCAGACTTACTAGCGCCAGTCCTATTCAGTACTTC. Translation: CASRLTSASPIQYF.

This clone was picked up one time. The V and J genes are TRBV29-1 and TRBJ1-2; a weak D match, TRBD1 (5 bases). The germline V gene encodes CDR1 SQVTM and CDR2 ANQGSEA. Trimming stripped 4 bases from V and 5 bases from J, with 14 bases between. The CDR3 covers 13 residues. The CDR3 region is CSVANAGPYGYTF. DNA of the CDR3: TGCAGCGTTGCTAACGCAGGGCCGTATGGCTACACCTTC.

This chain joins TRBV18 and TRBJ1-6, with D perhaps TRBD1 (6 bases). CDR3 length: 13 residues. Germline loops: CDR1 KGHSH, CDR2 LQKENI. V was cut by 3 bases and J by 12 bases, with 12 bases left in between. For the CDR3, the DNA is TGTGCCAGCTCACCTGGGGGGGCTCAACCCCTCCACTTT. Encoded protein: CASSPGGAQPLHF.

Turning to this clone: The same CDR3 arises from other DNA sequences in this sample as well. The chain recombines TRBV19 with TRBJ2-1; TRBD1 might be the D (6 bases). CDR1 and CDR2 from the germline V gene are LNHDA and SQIVND (reference sequence). V was cut by 6 bases and J by 0 bases, with 12 bases left in between. This CDR3 is built from 15 residues. CDR3 DNA: TGTGCCAGTAGGGCCGACAGGAGCTCCTACAATGAGCAGTTCTTC. Amino acids: CASRADRSSYNEQFF.

About this clone itself: Other nucleotide sequences from this sample produce the same CDR3. The genes are TRBV11-2 and TRBJ2-2; 11 bases fit TRBD2. The ends lost 6 bases at V and 1 base at J; junction bases unmatched: 4. CDR1 and CDR2 from the germline V gene are SGHAT and FQNNGV. This CDR3 has 16 amino acids. CDR3 coding DNA: TGTGCCAGCAGTCTTCTAGCGGGGGGGAACACCGGGGAGCTGTTTTTT. Amino acid sequence: CASSLLAGGNTGELFF.

This chain connects TRBV5-5 to TRBJ1-2, with no clear D. V was trimmed by 4 bases and J by 8 bases, leaving 27 bases between them. The length of the CDR3 is 17 residues. In germline, CDR1 is SGHKS, CDR2 YYEKEE (reference sequence). DNA of the CDR3: TGTGCCAGCAGCCCTGGTCTAAGTGCAGGATCAACGGGGGGCTACACCTTC. The encoded protein is CASSPGLSAGSTGGYTF.

The V gene is TRBV7-6, the J gene TRBJ2-5, with D maybe TRBD1 (6 bases). This CDR3 region has 15 residues. The germline V gene has CDR1 SGHVS and CDR2 FNYEAQ. Trimming took off 1 base at V and 1 base at J, with 10 bases between the two ends. CDR3 protein: CASSLGAGAQETQYF. For the CDR3, the DNA is TGTGCCAGCAGCTTAGGGGCAGGGGCCCAAGAGACCCAGTACTTC.

The chain carries TRBV9 and TRBJ1-1; D is perhaps TRBD1 (5 bases). Germline lookup yields CDR1 SGDLS and CDR2 YYNGEE. The CDR3 covers 15 residues. V lost 0 bases and J 1 base, leaving 10 bases between the germline ends. CDR3 loop: CASSVARERNTEAFF. Here the CDR3 DNA reads TGTGCCAGCAGCGTAGCCAGGGAAAGGAACACTGAAGCTTTCTTT.

This chain uses TRBV18 with TRBJ2-1; 7 nucleotides line up with TRBD2. With V trimmed by 3 bases and J by 10 bases, 3 bases remained unmatched. Germline-derived CDR1 and CDR2 are KGHSH and LQKENI. The CDR3 is 12 residues long. The CDR3 sequence: CASSPTSKEQFF. The CDR3 DNA sequence: TGTGCCAGCTCACCGACTAGCAAAGAGCAGTTCTTC.

The J gene is TRBJ2-1, the V gene TRBV5-1; 8 nucleotides match TRBD1. This CDR3 region has 15 residues. Germline CDR1 SGHRS, CDR2 YFSETQ. Trimming took 2 bases from V and 4 from J; bases not matched to a gene: 5. CDR3 residues: CASSFLTGDYNEQFF. The CDR3, as DNA: TGCGCCAGCAGCTTCCTGACAGGGGATTACAATGAGCAGTTCTTC.

V and J are TRBV3-1 (or the pseudogene TRBV3-2) and TRBJ1-1; D is unresolved. Trimming took off 5 bases at V and 1 base at J, with 8 bases between the two ends. This CDR3 has 13 amino acids. CDR1 is LGHDT and CDR2 is YNNKEL in the germline V gene (reference sequence). This CDR3 is CASSSTENTEAFF. The CDR3 region has the DNA TGTGCCAGCAGCTCTACAGAGAACACTGAAGCTTTCTTT.